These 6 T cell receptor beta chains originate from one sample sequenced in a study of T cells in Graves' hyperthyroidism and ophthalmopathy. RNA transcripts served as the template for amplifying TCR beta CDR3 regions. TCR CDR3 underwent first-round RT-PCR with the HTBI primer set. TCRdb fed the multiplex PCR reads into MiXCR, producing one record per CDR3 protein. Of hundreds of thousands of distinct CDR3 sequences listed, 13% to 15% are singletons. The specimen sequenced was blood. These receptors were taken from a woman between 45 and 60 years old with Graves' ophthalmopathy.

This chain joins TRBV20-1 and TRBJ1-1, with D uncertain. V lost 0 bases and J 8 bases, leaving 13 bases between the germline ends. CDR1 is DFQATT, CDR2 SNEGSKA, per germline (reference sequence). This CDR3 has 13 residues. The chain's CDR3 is CSARDITRMEAFF. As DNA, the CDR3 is TGCAGTGCTAGAGATATCACGAGAATGGAAGCTTTCTTT.

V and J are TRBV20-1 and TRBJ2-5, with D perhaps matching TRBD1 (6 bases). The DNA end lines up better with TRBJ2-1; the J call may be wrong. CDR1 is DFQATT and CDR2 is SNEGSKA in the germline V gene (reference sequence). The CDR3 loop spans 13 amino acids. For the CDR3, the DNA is TGCAGTGCTAGAGAACAGGGAGTCGAGACCCAGTTCTTC. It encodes CSAREQGVETQFF.

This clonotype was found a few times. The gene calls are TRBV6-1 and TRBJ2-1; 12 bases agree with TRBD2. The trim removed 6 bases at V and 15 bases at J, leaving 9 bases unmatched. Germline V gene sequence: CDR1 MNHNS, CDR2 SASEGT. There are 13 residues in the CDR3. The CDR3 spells CASSPTSGSVWFF. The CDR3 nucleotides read TGTGCCAGCAGCCCGACTAGCGGGAGTGTATGGTTCTTC.

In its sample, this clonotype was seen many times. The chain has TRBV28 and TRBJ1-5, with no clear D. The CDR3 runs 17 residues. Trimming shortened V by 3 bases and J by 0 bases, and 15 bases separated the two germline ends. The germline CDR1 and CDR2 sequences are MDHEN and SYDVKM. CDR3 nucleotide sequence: TGTGCCAGCAGTTTCCCCGGCAGCCTTTATAGCAATCAGCCCCAGCATTTT. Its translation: CASSFPGSLYSNQPQHF.

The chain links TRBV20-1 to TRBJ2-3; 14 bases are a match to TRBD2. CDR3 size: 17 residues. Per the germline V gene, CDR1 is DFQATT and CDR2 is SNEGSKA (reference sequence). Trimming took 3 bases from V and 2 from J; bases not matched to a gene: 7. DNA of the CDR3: TGCAGTGCTAGCCCGACTAGCGGGAGGGCCCTCACAGATACGCAGTATTTT. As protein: CSASPTSGRALTDTQYF.

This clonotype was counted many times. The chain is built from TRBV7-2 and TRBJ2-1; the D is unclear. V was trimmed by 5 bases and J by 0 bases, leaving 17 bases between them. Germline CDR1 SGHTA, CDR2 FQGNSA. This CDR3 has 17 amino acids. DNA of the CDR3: TGTGCCAGCAGCCCACCACGGGCCCGAAGCTCCTACAATGAGCAGTTCTTC. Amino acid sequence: CASSPPRARSSYNEQFF.